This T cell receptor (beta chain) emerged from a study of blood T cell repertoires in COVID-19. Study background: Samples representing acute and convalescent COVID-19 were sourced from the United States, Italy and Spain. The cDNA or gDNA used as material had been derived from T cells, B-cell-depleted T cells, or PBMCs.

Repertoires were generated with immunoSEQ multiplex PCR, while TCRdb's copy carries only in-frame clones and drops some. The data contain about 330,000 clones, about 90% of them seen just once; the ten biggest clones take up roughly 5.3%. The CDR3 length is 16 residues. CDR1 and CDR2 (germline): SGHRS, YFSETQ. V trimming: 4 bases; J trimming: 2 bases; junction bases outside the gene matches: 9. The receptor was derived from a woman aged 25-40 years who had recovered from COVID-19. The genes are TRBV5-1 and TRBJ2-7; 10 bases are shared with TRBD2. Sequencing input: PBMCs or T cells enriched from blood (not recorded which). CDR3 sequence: CASSPPGSGGAYEQYF. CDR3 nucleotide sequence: TGCGCCAGCAGCCCCCCAGGGAGCGGGGGGGCCTACGAGCAGTACTTC.